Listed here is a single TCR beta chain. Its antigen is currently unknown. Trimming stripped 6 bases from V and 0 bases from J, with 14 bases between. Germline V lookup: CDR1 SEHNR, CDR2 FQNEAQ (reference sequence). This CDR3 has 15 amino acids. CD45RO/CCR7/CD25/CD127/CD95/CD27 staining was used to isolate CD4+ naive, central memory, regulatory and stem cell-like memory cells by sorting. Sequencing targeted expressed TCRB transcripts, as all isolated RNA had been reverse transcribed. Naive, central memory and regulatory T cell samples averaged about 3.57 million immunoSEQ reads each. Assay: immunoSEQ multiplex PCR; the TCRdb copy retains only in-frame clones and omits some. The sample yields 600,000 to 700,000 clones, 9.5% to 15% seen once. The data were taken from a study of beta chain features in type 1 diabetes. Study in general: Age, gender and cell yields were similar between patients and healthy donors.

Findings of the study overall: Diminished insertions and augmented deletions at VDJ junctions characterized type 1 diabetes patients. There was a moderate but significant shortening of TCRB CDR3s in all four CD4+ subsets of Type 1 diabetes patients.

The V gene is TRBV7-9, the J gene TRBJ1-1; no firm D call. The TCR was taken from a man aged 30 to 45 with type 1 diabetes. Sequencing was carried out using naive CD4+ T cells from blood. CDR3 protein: CASSPTSLLNTEAFF. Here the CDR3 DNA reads TGTGCCAGCAGTCCTACCAGTTTGTTGAACACTGAAGCTTTCTTT.